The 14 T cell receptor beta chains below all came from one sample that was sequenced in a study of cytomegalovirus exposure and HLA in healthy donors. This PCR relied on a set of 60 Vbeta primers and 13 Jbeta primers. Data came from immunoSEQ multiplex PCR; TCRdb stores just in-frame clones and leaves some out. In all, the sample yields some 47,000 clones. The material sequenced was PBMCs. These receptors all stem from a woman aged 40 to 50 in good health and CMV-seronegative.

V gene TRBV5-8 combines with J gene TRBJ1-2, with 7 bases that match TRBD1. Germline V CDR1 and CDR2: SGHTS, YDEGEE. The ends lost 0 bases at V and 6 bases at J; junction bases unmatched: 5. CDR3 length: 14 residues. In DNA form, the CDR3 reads TGTGCCAGCAGCTTGGTAGAGGGGGCCCATGGCTACACCTTC. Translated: CASSLVEGAHGYTF.

The CDR3 region is CASSLESQETQYF. The CDR3 coding sequence is TGTGCCAGCAGCTTAGAGAGCCAAGAGACCCAGTACTTC. The V and J genes are TRBV11-3 and TRBJ2-5; D is uncertain. Germline V gene lookup returns CDR1 SGHNT and CDR2 YENEEA. V dropped 0 bases and J dropped 1 base, with 3 bases sitting between them. The length of the CDR3 is 13 residues.

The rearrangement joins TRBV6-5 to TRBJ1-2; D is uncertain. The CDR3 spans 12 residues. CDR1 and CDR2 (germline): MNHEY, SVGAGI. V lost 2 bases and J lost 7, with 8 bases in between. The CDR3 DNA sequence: TGTGCCAGCAGTTACGAGGGTAGTGGCTACACCTTC. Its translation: CASSYEGSGYTF.

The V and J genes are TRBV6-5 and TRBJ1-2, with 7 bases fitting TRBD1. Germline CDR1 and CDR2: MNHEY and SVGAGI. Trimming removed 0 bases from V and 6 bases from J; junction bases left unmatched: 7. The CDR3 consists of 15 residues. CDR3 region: CASSYSRGRIDGYTF. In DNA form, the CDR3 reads TGTGCCAGCAGTTACTCTAGGGGGCGTATTGATGGCTACACCTTC.

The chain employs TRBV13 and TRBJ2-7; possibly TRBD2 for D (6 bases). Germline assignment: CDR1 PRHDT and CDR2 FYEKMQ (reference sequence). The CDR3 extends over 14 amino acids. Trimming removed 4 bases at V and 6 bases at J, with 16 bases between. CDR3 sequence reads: CASSSQLEGLEQYF. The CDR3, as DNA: TGTGCCAGCAGCTCTCAACTAGAGGGACTCGAGCAGTACTTC.

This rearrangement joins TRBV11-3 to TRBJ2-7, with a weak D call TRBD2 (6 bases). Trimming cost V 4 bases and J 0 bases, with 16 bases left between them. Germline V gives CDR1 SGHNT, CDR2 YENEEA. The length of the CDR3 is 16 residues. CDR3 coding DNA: TGTGCCAGCAGCTCCGTAGGCAGGACTAACTCCTACGAGCAGTACTTC. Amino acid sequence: CASSSVGRTNSYEQYF.

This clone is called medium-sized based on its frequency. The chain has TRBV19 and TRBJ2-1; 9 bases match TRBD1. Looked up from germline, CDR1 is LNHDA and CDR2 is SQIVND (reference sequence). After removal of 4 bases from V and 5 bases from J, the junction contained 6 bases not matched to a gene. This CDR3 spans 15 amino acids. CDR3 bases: TGTGCCAGTAGTAAAGGACAGGGGAGGGACAATGAGCAGTTCTTC. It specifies CASSKGQGRDNEQFF.

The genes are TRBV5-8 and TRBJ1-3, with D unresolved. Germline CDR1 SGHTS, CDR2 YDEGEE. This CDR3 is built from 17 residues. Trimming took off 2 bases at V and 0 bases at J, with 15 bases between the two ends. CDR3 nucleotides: TGTGCCAGCAGCTTAGCAGGCAGTCCGAGCTCTGGAAACACCATATATTTT. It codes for CASSLAGSPSSGNTIYF.

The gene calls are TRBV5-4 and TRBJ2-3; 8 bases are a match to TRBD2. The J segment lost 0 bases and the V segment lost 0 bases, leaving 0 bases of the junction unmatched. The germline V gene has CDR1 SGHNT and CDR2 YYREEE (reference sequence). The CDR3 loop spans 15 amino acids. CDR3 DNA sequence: TGTGCCAGCAGCTTGGCGGGGGGGAGCACAGATACGCAGTATTTT. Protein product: CASSLAGGSTDTQYF.

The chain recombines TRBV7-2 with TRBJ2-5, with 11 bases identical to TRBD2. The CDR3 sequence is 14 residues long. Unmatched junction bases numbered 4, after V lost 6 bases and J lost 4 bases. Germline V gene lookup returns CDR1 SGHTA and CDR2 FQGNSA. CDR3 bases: TGTGCCAGCAGGGTAGCGGGGGGGCTAGAGACCCAGTACTTC. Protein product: CASRVAGGLETQYF. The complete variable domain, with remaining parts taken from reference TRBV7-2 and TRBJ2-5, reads GAGVSQSPSNKVTEKGKDVELRCDPISGHTALYWYRQSLGQGLEFLIYFQGNSAPDKSGLPSDRFSAERTGGSVSTLTIQRTQQEDSAVYLCASRVAGGLETQYFGPGTRLLVL.

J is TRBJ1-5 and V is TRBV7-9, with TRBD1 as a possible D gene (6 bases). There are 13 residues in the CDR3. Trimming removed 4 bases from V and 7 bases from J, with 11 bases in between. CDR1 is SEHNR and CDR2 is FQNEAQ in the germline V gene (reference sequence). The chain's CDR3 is CASSSGEGQPQHF. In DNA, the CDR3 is TGTGCCAGCAGCTCAGGGGAGGGCCAGCCCCAGCATTTT.

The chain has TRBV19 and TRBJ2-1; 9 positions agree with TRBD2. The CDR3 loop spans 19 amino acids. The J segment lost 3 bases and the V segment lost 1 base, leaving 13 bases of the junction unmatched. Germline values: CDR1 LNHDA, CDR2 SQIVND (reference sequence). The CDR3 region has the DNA TGTGCCAGTAGTATAGCGCTAGCGGGGATGCGCTCCGACTACAATGAGCAGTTCTTC. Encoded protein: CASSIALAGMRSDYNEQFF.

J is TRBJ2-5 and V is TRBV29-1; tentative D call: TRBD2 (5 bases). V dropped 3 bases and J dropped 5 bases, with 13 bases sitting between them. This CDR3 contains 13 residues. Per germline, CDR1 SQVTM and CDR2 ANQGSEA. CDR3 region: CSVDGLAGETQYF. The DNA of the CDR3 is TGCAGCGTTGATGGGCTAGCTGGGGAGACCCAGTACTTC.

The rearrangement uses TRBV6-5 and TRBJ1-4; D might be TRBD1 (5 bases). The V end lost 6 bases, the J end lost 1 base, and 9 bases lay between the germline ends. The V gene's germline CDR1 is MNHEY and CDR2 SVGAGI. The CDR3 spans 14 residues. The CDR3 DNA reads TGTGCCAGCAGCAGACAGCTAACTAATGAAAAACTGTTTTTT. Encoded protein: CASSRQLTNEKLFF.